This T cell receptor (beta chain) is from a study of cytomegalovirus exposure and HLA in healthy donors. Whole-study findings and limits: Published work reported that the classifier diagnosed cytomegalovirus status with high specificity and sensitivity. Presence/absence analyses assumed roughly uniform sequencing depth across donors. Many donors shared some public TCRs, even though most TCR sequences were rare.

The length of the CDR3 is 15 residues. V was pared by 6 bases and J by 2 bases, with 6 bases of the junction left unmatched. Germline CDR1 reads MDHEN; CDR2 reads SYDVKM. PCR amplification relied on 60 Vbeta primers (plus 13 Jbeta primers). TCRdb's table, derived via immunoSEQ multiplex PCR, lists solely in-frame clones and lacks some. The table shows 80,000 to 100,000 clones, with 60% to 80% occurring only once. As concerns this clone: The antigen is not known.

Each donor was nominally healthy when sampled (though unrecorded immune exposures were likely). The sample consisted of PBMCs. The TCR comes from a man between 40 and 49 years old in good health and CMV-seronegative. The V call is TRBV28, the J call TRBJ2-7; 11 bases are a match to TRBD1. CDR3 bases: TGTGCCAGCAGAAGCGGACAGGGGGCTCCCTACGAGCAGTACTTC. Its translation: CASRSGQGAPYEQYF.